These T cell receptor beta chains were read from a single sample in a study of blood T cell repertoires in COVID-19. Only in-frame clones appear in the TCRdb table, and some are missing; sequencing was by immunoSEQ multiplex PCR. The repertoire consists of over 100,000 clones, with roughly 89% occurring once and the leading ten covering approximately 19%. The sample taken for sequencing was peripheral blood. These receptors all come from a human donor with acute or convalescent COVID-19. The donor label of this sample is uncertain. The CDR3 runs from the conserved cysteine through the conserved F or W. D genes are given only for firm matches. Some rows have no size entry. The others give once, few or many, or a class for an expanded clone.

v_call,j_call,clone_size,d_call,cdr3_aa,cdr3_nt
TRBV3-1/TRBV3-2,TRBJ2-7,.,.,CASSQRYGGVYF,TGTGCCAGCAGCCAACGCTACGGGGGAGTGTACTTC
TRBV28,TRBJ2-3,.,TRBD1,CASYRGYTDTITQYF,TGTGCCAGTTACAGGGGCTACACAGATACTATTACGCAGTATTTT
TRBV6-1,TRBJ2-4,.,TRBD1,CASSEGQGARIQYF,TGTGCCAGCAGTGAAGGACAGGGGGCGCGGATTCAGTACTTC
TRBV7-3,TRBJ2-7,.,.,CASSLGGGSSYEQYF,TGTGCCAGCAGCTTGGGCGGGGGCAGCTCCTACGAGCAGTACTTC
TRBV6-5,TRBJ1-2,.,.,CASRPNGAVYGYTF,TGTGCCAGCAGACCAAATGGGGCAGTCTATGGCTACACCTTC
TRBV7-9,TRBJ2-3,few,TRBD2,CASSSLRGRVDTQYF,TGTGCCAGCAGCTCCCTACGCGGGAGGGTAGATACGCAGTATTTT
TRBV3-1/TRBV3-2,TRBJ2-3,once,TRBD2,CASSRGLAGSSTDTQYF,TGTGCCAGCAGCCGGGGACTAGCGGGTTCGAGCACAGATACGCAGTATTTT
TRBV20-1,TRBJ2-2,.,.,CSAREGRELFF,TGCAGTGCTAGAGAGGGCAGGGAGCTGTTTTTT
TRBV24-1,TRBJ1-2,.,TRBD1,CATSDYDRDVYYGYTF,TGTGCCACCAGTGACTATGACAGGGATGTCTACTATGGCTACACCTTC
TRBV28,TRBJ1-2,.,.,CASSLTGYGYTF,TGTGCCAGCAGTTTAACAGGCTATGGCTACACCTTC
TRBV3-1/TRBV3-2,TRBJ2-5,.,TRBD2,CASSQFGRTSGVETQYF,TGTGCCAGCAGCCAATTCGGACGGACTAGCGGGGTAGAGACCCAGTACTTC
TRBV30,TRBJ1-5,.,.,CAWSTQGNQPQHF,TGTGCCTGGAGTACACAGGGAAATCAGCCCCAGCATTTT
TRBV30,TRBJ1-6,.,TRBD1,CAWSVNRGESPLHF,TGTGCCTGGAGTGTTAACAGGGGGGAATCACCCCTCCACTTT
TRBV5-1,TRBJ1-1,.,TRBD1,CASSRRTGGNTEAFF,TGCGCCAGCAGCCGAAGGACAGGGGGGAACACTGAAGCTTTCTTT
TRBV28,TRBJ1-3,.,TRBD1,CASLRGLSGNTIYF,TGTGCCAGTCTAAGGGGGCTCTCTGGAAACACCATATATTTT
TRBV5-4,TRBJ1-3,once,TRBD1,CASSLGQGWGSGNTIYF,TGTGCCAGCAGCTTGGGACAGGGATGGGGTTCTGGAAACACCATATATTTT
TRBV5-1,TRBJ2-5,.,TRBD1,CASSLGVRDSQETQYF,TGCGCCAGCAGCTTGGGGGTCCGGGACAGCCAAGAGACCCAGTACTTC
TRBV5-1,TRBJ2-7,once,.,CASSLATDSYEQYF,TGCGCCAGCAGCTTGGCCACAGATTCCTACGAGCAGTACTTC
TRBV19,TRBJ1-2,.,TRBD1,CASSTITGAKGYTF,TGTGCCAGTAGTACCATAACAGGGGCGAAAGGCTACACCTTC
TRBV12-5,TRBJ2-1,.,.,CASGSPSAGYSNEQFF,TGTGCTAGTGGTTCCCCATCGGCGGGGTATAGCAATGAGCAGTTCTTC
TRBV7-2,TRBJ2-2,.,.,CASSLVRSSLAGELFF,TGTGCCAGCAGCTTAGTTAGATCTAGCCTCGCCGGGGAGCTGTTTTTT
TRBV19,TRBJ2-1,once,TRBD2,CASSIATSGYNEQFF,TGTGCCAGTAGTATAGCAACTAGCGGTTACAATGAGCAGTTCTTC
TRBV4-1,TRBJ2-2,.,TRBD1,CASSRYRERDSGELFF,TGCGCCAGCAGCCGATACAGAGAACGGGACAGCGGGGAGCTGTTTTTT
TRBV10-3,TRBJ2-3,.,.,CAISESKRRRDTQYF,TGTGCCATCAGTGAGTCGAAGAGGAGGCGAGATACGCAGTATTTT
TRBV11-2,TRBJ2-3,once,.,CASSINRGTDTQYF,TGTGCCAGCAGCATAAACAGGGGCACAGATACGCAGTATTTT
TRBV6-5,TRBJ1-3,.,TRBD1,CASRQGTVAGNTIYF,TGTGCCAGCAGACAAGGGACAGTCGCTGGAAACACCATATATTTT
TRBV14,TRBJ2-1,.,TRBD2,CASSQASGSGNEQFF,TGTGCCAGCAGCCAAGCTAGCGGGAGTGGCAATGAGCAGTTCTTC
TRBV11-3,TRBJ1-4,few,.,CASSSESWAEKLFF,TGTGCCAGCAGTTCTGAATCCTGGGCGGAAAAACTGTTTTTT
TRBV3-1/TRBV3-2,TRBJ2-3,.,TRBD2,CASSHLGLAADTQYF,TGTGCCAGCAGCCACCTAGGACTAGCCGCAGATACGCAGTATTTT
TRBV19,TRBJ1-4,once,.,CASNQGYDEKLFF,TGTGCCAGTAATCAGGGTTACGATGAAAAACTGTTTTTT
TRBV15,TRBJ1-4,.,.,CATSRDGGTNEKLFF,TGTGCCACCAGCAGAGATGGAGGGACTAATGAAAAACTGTTTTTT
TRBV27,TRBJ2-3,.,TRBD1,CASSKTGNTDTQYF,TGTGCCAGCAGTAAGACAGGGAACACAGATACGCAGTATTTT
TRBV4-1,TRBJ2-2,.,TRBD2,CASSQVSSGSRAGELFF,TGCGCCAGCAGCCAAGTCTCTAGCGGGAGTCGGGCCGGGGAGCTGTTTTTT
TRBV10-3,TRBJ2-1,.,.,CAISEFGSRSSYNEQFF,TGTGCCATCAGTGAGTTTGGTAGCCGCAGCTCCTACAATGAGCAGTTCTTC
TRBV15,TRBJ1-5,.,.,CATGTQPSNQPQHF,TGTGCCACAGGGACACAACCCAGCAATCAGCCCCAGCATTTT
TRBV5-1,TRBJ1-6,.,TRBD1,CASSWTGGGNSPLHF,TGCGCCAGCAGCTGGACAGGGGGCGGGAATTCACCCCTCCACTTT
TRBV4-1,TRBJ2-5,.,.,CASSPGRETQYF,TGCGCCAGCAGCCCAGGTCGGGAGACCCAGTACTTC
TRBV29-1,TRBJ1-5,.,.,CSVRKEGRNQPQHF,TGCAGCGTCCGAAAGGAGGGCCGCAATCAGCCCCAGCATTTT
TRBV6-5,TRBJ2-5,.,TRBD2,CASSYGTSGQETQYF,TGTGCCAGCAGTTACGGGACTAGCGGACAAGAGACCCAGTACTTC
TRBV5-1,TRBJ1-2,.,TRBD1,CASTQPGQGGGYTF,TGCGCCAGCACCCAACCGGGACAGGGTGGTGGCTACACCTTC
TRBV18,TRBJ2-5,.,.,CASSPRTGQETQYF,TGTGCCAGCTCACCCCGGACTGGTCAAGAGACCCAGTACTTC
TRBV7-9,TRBJ1-1,once,TRBD1,CASSLWTGVNTEAFF,TGTGCCAGCAGCCTTTGGACAGGGGTTAACACTGAAGCTTTCTTT
TRBV6-5,TRBJ1-3,.,.,CASSSRDSSSGNTIYF,TGTGCCAGCAGTTCCCGGGACTCTAGCTCTGGAAACACCATATATTTT
TRBV28,TRBJ1-5,.,.,CASSLEGGNQPQHF,TGTGCCAGCAGCCTGGAGGGTGGCAATCAGCCCCAGCATTTT